This T cell receptor beta chain was recorded in a study of chemoradiotherapy in HPV16-positive cancers. TCRdb's copy holds only in-frame clones and misses some; the assay was immunoSEQ multiplex PCR. The sample includes fewer than 8,000 clones, approximately 91% of them seen just once. Germline lookup yields CDR1 MNHNS and CDR2 SASEGT. V was pared by 2 bases and J by 9 bases, with 10 bases of the junction left unmatched. CDR3 length: 16 amino acids. The sequenced sample was tumor tissue, obtained from a patient who underwent chemoradiotherapy. The origin of this receptor is a human donor with HPV-associated anogenital cancer. The chain employs TRBV6-1 and TRBJ2-1; 10 positions match TRBD2. The CDR3 here is CASSEIWISGRTEQFF. CDR3 DNA sequence: TGTGCCAGCAGTGAAATCTGGATTAGCGGGAGGACTGAGCAGTTCTTC.